This TCR beta chain comes out of a study of blood T cell repertoires in COVID-19. The overall study: There were acute and convalescent COVID-19 samples, and they came from the United States, Italy and Spain.

This CDR3 has 16 residues. V was cut by 5 bases and J by 5 bases, with 22 bases left in between. Germline-derived CDR1 and CDR2 are SGHRS and YFSETQ. Authors' methods: The authors estimated nucleated cell counts from reference gene primer amplification. The table came from immunoSEQ multiplex PCR; TCRdb's copy has only in-frame clones and leaves some out. V, J and clone size reflect that table, while D and trimming were determined from the DNA. The sample yields roughly 56,000 clones, around 85% seen once. The sample consisted of peripheral blood. This chain uses TRBV5-1 with TRBJ2-5; D is possibly TRBD1 (5 bases). The sequence came from a man in his 70s with acute or convalescent COVID-19. DNA of the CDR3: TGCGCCAGCAGTTTTCAGGGATCACCAGAAGGGGAGACCCAGTACTTC. It translates to CASSFQGSPEGETQYF. Full variable domain (remainder filled in from reference TRBV5-1 and TRBJ2-5): KAGVTQTPRYLIKTRGQQVTLSCSPISGHRSVSWYQQTPGQGLQFLFEYFSETQRNKGNFPGRFSGRQFSNSRSEMNVSTLELGDSALYLCASSFQGSPEGETQYFGPGTRLLVL.